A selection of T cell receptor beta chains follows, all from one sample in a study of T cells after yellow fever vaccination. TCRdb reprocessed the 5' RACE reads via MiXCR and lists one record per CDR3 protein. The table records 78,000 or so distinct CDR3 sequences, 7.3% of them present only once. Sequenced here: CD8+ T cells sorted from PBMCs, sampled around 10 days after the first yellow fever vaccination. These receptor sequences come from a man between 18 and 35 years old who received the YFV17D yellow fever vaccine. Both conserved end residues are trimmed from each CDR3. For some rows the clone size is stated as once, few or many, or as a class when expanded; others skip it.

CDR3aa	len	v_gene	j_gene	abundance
ASSFREETQY	10	TRBV7-9	TRBJ2-5	many
ASSLHRGGTGELF	13	TRBV3-1	TRBJ2-2	many
ASSTPLGGREHNEQF	15	TRBV7-2	TRBJ2-1	-
ASSTTSGNQPQH	12	TRBV6-2/TRBV6-3	TRBJ1-5	many
ASSGDREETQY	11	TRBV5-1	TRBJ2-5	many
ASSQGASLYEQY	12	TRBV4-3	TRBJ2-7	many
ASRGGDRGYLDTQY	14	TRBV12-3/TRBV12-4	TRBJ2-3	many
AMSPAGQHNEQF	12	TRBV5-6	TRBJ2-1	few
ASSFGLAGNPYNEQF	15	TRBV7-2	TRBJ2-1	-
ASSPGLAGNNEQF	13	TRBV7-2	TRBJ2-1	many
ASSLGDPQETQY	12	TRBV5-1	TRBJ2-5	few
ASGGANIQY	9	TRBV9	TRBJ2-4	-
AILGQELTSGGPGEQF	16	TRBV12-3/TRBV12-4	TRBJ2-1	many
ASSPGGTDAF	10	TRBV7-9	TRBJ1-1	once
ASSLTGRGAHEQY	13	TRBV7-2	TRBJ2-7	many
ASSPGHLGTEAF	12	TRBV4-1	TRBJ1-1	many
ASSEGSGGTDTQY	13	TRBV6-4	TRBJ2-3	medium-sized
ATRPQGVNEQF	11	TRBV24-1	TRBJ2-1	many
ASTAMGLLGELF	12	TRBV5-6	TRBJ1-4	many
ASSPRTEPNYGYT	13	TRBV3-1	TRBJ1-2	many
ASSVSSNEQF	10	TRBV7-9	TRBJ2-1	few
ASSLVQATDTQY	12	TRBV5-1	TRBJ2-3	many
ASRPFSGANVLT	12	TRBV27	TRBJ2-6	few
ASSPGGGAAPNIQY	14	TRBV13	TRBJ2-4	-
ASSPDLNTGELF	12	TRBV28	TRBJ2-2	many
ASSWTTSGWDNEQF	14	TRBV14	TRBJ2-1	-
ASRPQGAYQPQH	12	TRBV12-3/TRBV12-4	TRBJ1-5	many
ASRTPRNEKLF	11	TRBV12-3/TRBV12-4	TRBJ1-4	many
ASSQVARAFGTGELF	15	TRBV4-3	TRBJ2-2	many
ASTPRGNTNTEAF	13	TRBV5-1	TRBJ1-1	-
ASSLEISWGYT	11	TRBV11-2	TRBJ1-2	-
ASRTDRGPSEQF	12	TRBV19	TRBJ2-1	-
ASSLAPDRQGAGQPQH	16	TRBV12-3/TRBV12-4	TRBJ1-5	-